This is a list of T cell receptor beta chains from one sample in a study of CD8 T cells in Susac syndrome. TCRdb ran MiXCR on the immunoSEQ multiplex PCR reads and lists one entry per CDR3 protein. This table holds around 170,000 distinct CDR3 sequences, more than 85% found once. The sample consisted of CD8+ T cells from PBMCs. All receptors come from a human donor with Susac syndrome. CDR3s include the opening cysteine and the closing phenylalanine or tryptophan. A D gene is named only where the DNA matches it firmly. Some rows have no size entry. The others give once, few or many, or a class for an expanded clone.

cdr3_nt | cdr3_aa | d_call | clone_size | j_call | v_call
TGTGCCAGTAGGGACAGGGGTGAGCCCCAGCATTTT | CASRDRGEPQHF | TRBD1 | - | TRBJ1-5 | TRBV19
TGCAGCGTTGACCCAACAGGGGGCCAAACTAACTATGGCTACACCTTC | CSVDPTGGQTNYGYTF | TRBD1 | - | TRBJ1-2 | TRBV29-1
TGTGCCAGCAGGCACTCCGTCTACGAGCAGTACTTC | CASRHSVYEQYF | - | - | TRBJ2-7 | TRBV6-2/TRBV6-3
TGTGCCAGCCTGGAACTAGTGGGCTCCTACGAGCAGTACTTC | CASLELVGSYEQYF | - | - | TRBJ2-7 | TRBV28
TGTGCCAGCAGCGGCTCCGGGACACCCTACGAGCAGTACTTC | CASSGSGTPYEQYF | - | - | TRBJ2-7 | TRBV5-6
TGCAGCGCTGGACTAGCGGGATCCTCCTACGAGCAGTACTTC | CSAGLAGSSYEQYF | TRBD2 | - | TRBJ2-7 | TRBV29-1
TGTGCCAGCAGCTTGGGGACACAAACCTACGAGCAGTACTTC | CASSLGTQTYEQYF | - | - | TRBJ2-7 | TRBV5-8
TGTGCCAGCAGTCCCTCGCGTGGGGAGTTGGGTAACACTGAAGCTTTCTTT | CASSPSRGELGNTEAFF | - | - | TRBJ1-1 | TRBV27
TGTGCCAGCAGCGAAGGACAGGGGGCCAATCAGCCCCAGCATTTT | CASSEGQGANQPQHF | TRBD1 | - | TRBJ1-5 | TRBV9
TGCGCCAGCAGCCAAGAAAACAGGGGGCATAGGTACGAGCAGTACTTC | CASSQENRGHRYEQYF | TRBD1 | - | TRBJ2-7 | TRBV4-1
TGCAGCGCTATAGCGGGAGCCTACAATGAGCAGTTCTTC | CSAIAGAYNEQFF | TRBD2 | - | TRBJ2-1 | TRBV29-1
TGTGCCAGCAGCCCAAGCCGGGGCAGAGACTATGGCTACACCTTC | CASSPSRGRDYGYTF | - | - | TRBJ1-2 | TRBV11-2
TGTGCCACCAGCACTAGCGGGCAAGAGACCCAGTACTTC | CATSTSGQETQYF | TRBD2 | - | TRBJ2-5 | TRBV24-1
TGTGCCAGCAGCCAACGGGCTGGGGGGAATGAAAAACTGTTTTTT | CASSQRAGGNEKLFF | - | - | TRBJ1-4 | TRBV14
TGTGCCAGCAGTGAGTCAGGGGGCCCCCACGAGCAGTACTTC | CASSESGGPHEQYF | TRBD1 | - | TRBJ2-7 | TRBV2
TGTGCCAGCAGTTACTCGTCCGCGGGCTACGAGCAGTACTTC | CASSYSSAGYEQYF | - | - | TRBJ2-7 | TRBV6-5
TGTGCCAGCAGCCAAGGTCTTTTCAAGAACACAGATACGCAGTATTTT | CASSQGLFKNTDTQYF | - | - | TRBJ2-3 | TRBV3-1
TGCGCCAGCAGCCCGCTAGCGGGAGACGGGGAGCTGTTTTTT | CASSPLAGDGELFF | TRBD2 | - | TRBJ2-2 | TRBV5-1
TGTGCCAGCTCACCCCCGATTGGGGCAGGGGAAAGCACAGATACGCAGTATTTT | CASSPPIGAGESTDTQYF | - | - | TRBJ2-3 | TRBV18
TGCGCCAGCAGCAGGGGACAGGGAACCTACGAGCAGTACTTC | CASSRGQGTYEQYF | TRBD1 | - | TRBJ2-7 | TRBV5-1
TGTGCCAGCAGTTACTCGAGAGGCTCTGGGGCCAACGTCCTGACTTTC | CASSYSRGSGANVLTF | - | - | TRBJ2-6 | TRBV6-5
TGCGCCAGCACCGTCCGGGGCGCTAGCGGTTACAATGAGCAGTTCTTC | CASTVRGASGYNEQFF | TRBD2 | - | TRBJ2-1 | TRBV4-1
TGTGCCAGCAGCTTACGGCAGGGGACCCAGTACTTC | CASSLRQGTQYF | - | - | TRBJ2-5 | TRBV7-3
TGCGCCAGCAGCCATGGGACAGGGGCTGTTGTTAGTGGAAACACCATATATTTT | CASSHGTGAVVSGNTIYF | TRBD1 | - | TRBJ1-3 | TRBV4-1
TGCAGTGCTAGGGCCGGGACAGGGGTTGCAGAGACCCAGTACTTC | CSARAGTGVAETQYF | TRBD1 | - | TRBJ2-5 | TRBV20-1
TGTGCCAGCAGCTTAGGACTGACGAGCTCCTACGAGCAGTACTTC | CASSLGLTSSYEQYF | - | - | TRBJ2-7 | TRBV7-9
TGCAGTGCCCCCTATCGGGACAGGTTTAACGAGCAGTACTTC | CSAPYRDRFNEQYF | TRBD1 | - | TRBJ2-7 | TRBV20-1
TGTGCCAGCAGTTTCGACGGCCCCTACGAGCAGTACTTC | CASSFDGPYEQYF | - | few | TRBJ2-7 | TRBV12-3/TRBV12-4
TGTGCCACCAGCAGAGGGGGCGAGGAAGATACGCAGTATTTT | CATSRGGEEDTQYF | - | - | TRBJ2-3 | TRBV15
TGCGCCAGCAGCCATTCGGGGGCTTTCACAGATACGCAGTATTTT | CASSHSGAFTDTQYF | - | - | TRBJ2-3 | TRBV4-1
TGCAGCGTTCTGGACAGGGAAGTTGAAGCTTTCTTT | CSVLDREVEAFF | TRBD1 | - | TRBJ1-1 | TRBV29-1
TGTGCCAGCAGCTTTTCAGAGACCCAGTACTTC | CASSFSETQYF | - | few | TRBJ2-5 | TRBV5-6
TGCGCCAGCAGCTTGGTTTCAGGGGCCTACCAAGAGACCCAGTACTTC | CASSLVSGAYQETQYF | - | - | TRBJ2-5 | TRBV5-1
TGTGCCAGCAGTGCAGCGGGGGGAAACAATGAGCAGTTCTTC | CASSAAGGNNEQFF | TRBD2 | - | TRBJ2-1 | TRBV27
TGTGCCAGCAGCGTAGGCTCAGGGAGCAATCAGCCCCAGCATTTT | CASSVGSGSNQPQHF | - | - | TRBJ1-5 | TRBV9
TGTGCCAGCAGCGTCGACAAGGGATTGACCGATACGCAGTATTTT | CASSVDKGLTDTQYF | - | - | TRBJ2-3 | TRBV9
TGCGCCAGCAGCCAAGTCGCCACGGGCAGCTCCTACGAGCAGTACTTC | CASSQVATGSSYEQYF | - | - | TRBJ2-7 | TRBV4-1
TGTGCCAGCAGTTACAGACAGGGCAGCTATGGCTACACCTTC | CASSYRQGSYGYTF | TRBD1 | - | TRBJ1-2 | TRBV27
TGTGCCAGCAGTCCGGGACAGGGGACGAACACTGAAGCTTTCTTT | CASSPGQGTNTEAFF | TRBD1 | - | TRBJ1-1 | TRBV6-5
TGCAGTGCTATGCCCCCTAGCGGGGGATTATACGAGCAGTACTTC | CSAMPPSGGLYEQYF | TRBD2 | - | TRBJ2-7 | TRBV20-1